This TCR beta chain was documented in a study of blood T cell repertoires in COVID-19. Study-wide context: Material from acute and convalescent COVID-19 was sourced from the United States, Italy and Spain. PBMCs, B-cell-depleted T cells, or T cells provided the cDNA or gDNA that made up the material.

This CDR3 region has 18 residues. Germline loops: CDR1 MNHEY, CDR2 SMNVEV (reference sequence). V was cut by 6 bases and J by 0 bases, with 18 bases left in between. This clone has only a few counts. Original data processing: Reference gene primer amplification gave estimated nucleated cell counts. TCRdb's table, derived via immunoSEQ multiplex PCR, lists solely in-frame clones and lacks some. V and J calls and clone size are given by that table; D and trimming were obtained from the DNA. Of 50,000 to 70,000 clones in the sample, 88% were seen once. The source material was peripheral blood. The V and J genes are TRBV27 and TRBJ2-6; D perhaps matches TRBD1 (6 bases). This receptor was taken from a man in his sixties with acute or convalescent COVID-19. The CDR3 loop reads CASREHGTPNSGANVLTF. The CDR3 nucleotides read TGTGCCAGCAGAGAACACGGGACACCGAACTCTGGGGCCAACGTCCTGACTTTC.